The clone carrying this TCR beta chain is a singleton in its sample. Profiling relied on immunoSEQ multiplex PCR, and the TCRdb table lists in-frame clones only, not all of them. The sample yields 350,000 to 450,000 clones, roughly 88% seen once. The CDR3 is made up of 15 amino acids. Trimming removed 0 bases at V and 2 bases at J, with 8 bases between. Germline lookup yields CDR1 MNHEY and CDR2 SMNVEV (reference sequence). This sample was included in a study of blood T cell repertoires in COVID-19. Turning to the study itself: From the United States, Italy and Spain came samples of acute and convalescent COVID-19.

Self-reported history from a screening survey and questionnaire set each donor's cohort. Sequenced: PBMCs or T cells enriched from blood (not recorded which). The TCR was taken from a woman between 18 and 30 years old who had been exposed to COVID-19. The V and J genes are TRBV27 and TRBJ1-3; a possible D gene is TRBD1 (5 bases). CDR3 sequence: CASSLSRGAGNTIYF. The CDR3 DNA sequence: TGTGCCAGCAGTTTATCCCGGGGGGCTGGAAACACCATATATTTT.